The rows below give T cell receptor beta chains drawn from one sample of a study of T-cell reconstitution after alpha-beta-depleted transplantation in children. TCRdb reanalysed the PCR reads using MiXCR and keeps one entry per CDR3 protein. The repertoire holds a few hundred thousand distinct CDR3 sequences, with roughly 25% as singletons. Sequenced material: PBMCs, taken before TCRalphabeta/CD19-depleted stem cell transplant. Receptor source: a girl aged 2-10 years with Fanconi anemia, due to receive a stem cell transplant. Each CDR3 is given with its conserved first and last residue. A D gene is named only where the DNA matches it firmly. Part of the rows lack a size; the others show once, few, many or a class for expanded clones.

J gene: TRBJ2-4
D gene: TRBD2
clone size: many
V gene: TRBV20-1
CDR3 protein: CSELAGNKNIQYF
CDR3 DNA: TGCAGTGAGCTAGCGGGCAACAAAAACATTCAGTACTTC

J gene: TRBJ1-1
D gene: .
clone size: many
V gene: TRBV6-1
CDR3 protein: CASSEPAEAFF
CDR3 DNA: TGTGCCAGCAGTGAACCCGCTGAAGCTTTCTTT

J gene: TRBJ2-2
D gene: TRBD1
clone size: .
V gene: TRBV29-1
CDR3 protein: CSALGTGDTGELFF
CDR3 DNA: TGCAGCGCCCTAGGGACAGGGGACACCGGGGAGCTGTTTTTT

J gene: TRBJ2-7
D gene: TRBD1
clone size: few
V gene: TRBV5-1
CDR3 protein: CASSQWTGAPYEQYF
CDR3 DNA: TGCGCCAGCAGCCAGTGGACAGGGGCCCCTTACGAGCAGTACTTC

J gene: TRBJ2-5
D gene: .
clone size: .
V gene: TRBV7-9
CDR3 protein: CASSFTRETQYF
CDR3 DNA: TGTGCCAGCAGCTTTACGCGGGAGACCCAGTACTTC

J gene: TRBJ2-7
D gene: .
clone size: .
V gene: TRBV10-3
CDR3 protein: CAISGFAGAYEQYF
CDR3 DNA: TGTGCCATCAGTGGTTTTGCAGGGGCCTACGAGCAGTACTTC

J gene: TRBJ2-3
D gene: .
clone size: .
V gene: TRBV18
CDR3 protein: CASSPGNTQYF
CDR3 DNA: TGTGCCAGCTCACCGGGGAATACGCAGTATTTT

J gene: TRBJ2-1
D gene: .
clone size: few
V gene: TRBV20-1
CDR3 protein: CSASVFRASVGYNEQFF
CDR3 DNA: TGCAGTGCTAGTGTGTTCAGGGCTAGCGTGGGGTACAATGAGCAGTTCTTC

J gene: TRBJ2-1
D gene: TRBD2
clone size: .
V gene: TRBV20-1
CDR3 protein: CSASPGLAPYNEQFF
CDR3 DNA: TGCAGTGCATCACCGGGACTAGCGCCCTACAATGAGCAGTTCTTC

J gene: TRBJ2-7
D gene: .
clone size: .
V gene: TRBV20-1
CDR3 protein: CSARVQGNEQYF
CDR3 DNA: TGCAGTGCTAGAGTACAGGGCAACGAGCAGTACTTC

J gene: TRBJ2-2
D gene: TRBD2
clone size: .
V gene: TRBV7-6
CDR3 protein: CASSLSTSGGTNTGELFF
CDR3 DNA: TGTGCCAGCAGCTTATCGACTAGCGGGGGAACGAACACCGGGGAGCTGTTTTTT

J gene: TRBJ2-3
D gene: TRBD2
clone size: many
V gene: TRBV29-1
CDR3 protein: CSVAKGGTRGDTQYF
CDR3 DNA: TGCAGCGTTGCCAAGGGCGGGACTAGAGGTGATACGCAGTATTTT

J gene: TRBJ2-1
D gene: .
clone size: .
V gene: TRBV20-1
CDR3 protein: CSFQPGVSYNEQFF
CDR3 DNA: TGCAGTTTCCAGCCGGGAGTCTCCTACAATGAGCAGTTCTTC

J gene: TRBJ2-1
D gene: TRBD2
clone size: .
V gene: TRBV6-1
CDR3 protein: CASSQTSGSSYNEQFF
CDR3 DNA: TGTGCCAGCAGTCAAACTAGCGGGAGCTCCTACAATGAGCAGTTCTTC

J gene: TRBJ2-5
D gene: .
clone size: .
V gene: TRBV7-8
CDR3 protein: CASSLYGSWETQYF
CDR3 DNA: TGTGCCAGCAGCTTATACGGGAGCTGGGAGACCCAGTACTTC

J gene: TRBJ2-7
D gene: .
clone size: .
V gene: TRBV20-1
CDR3 protein: CSARILGRGEYEQYF
CDR3 DNA: TGCAGTGCTAGGATTTTGGGAAGGGGCGAATACGAGCAGTACTTC

J gene: TRBJ2-5
D gene: .
clone size: .
V gene: TRBV20-1
CDR3 protein: CSATSMGGRTLETQYF
CDR3 DNA: TGCAGTGCCACCAGTATGGGGGGCCGGACCTTAGAGACCCAGTACTTC

J gene: TRBJ2-7
D gene: TRBD1
clone size: many
V gene: TRBV5-1
CDR3 protein: CASSFLDRAGEQYF
CDR3 DNA: TGCGCCAGCAGCTTCCTCGACAGGGCTGGCGAGCAGTACTTC

J gene: TRBJ2-2
D gene: TRBD1
clone size: .
V gene: TRBV12-3/TRBV12-4
CDR3 protein: CASSLGDRGTGELFF
CDR3 DNA: TGTGCCAGCAGTTTAGGGGACAGGGGTACCGGGGAGCTGTTTTTT

J gene: TRBJ1-1
D gene: .
clone size: many
V gene: TRBV7-9
CDR3 protein: CASSFGTNTEAFF
CDR3 DNA: TGTGCCAGCAGCTTTGGGACTAACACTGAAGCTTTCTTT

J gene: TRBJ2-2
D gene: TRBD1
clone size: many
V gene: TRBV10-3
CDR3 protein: CATAGQGNTGELFF
CDR3 DNA: TGTGCCACCGCGGGACAGGGGAACACCGGGGAGCTGTTTTTT

J gene: TRBJ1-1
D gene: .
clone size: .
V gene: TRBV29-1
CDR3 protein: CSVRQNTEAFF
CDR3 DNA: TGCAGCGTTCGACAGAACACTGAAGCTTTCTTT

J gene: TRBJ1-5
D gene: .
clone size: many
V gene: TRBV20-1
CDR3 protein: CSASNNQPQHF
CDR3 DNA: TGCAGTGCCTCGAACAATCAGCCCCAGCATTTT

J gene: TRBJ2-7
D gene: .
clone size: .
V gene: TRBV18
CDR3 protein: CASSPPPGVYEQYF
CDR3 DNA: TGTGCCAGCTCACCACCGCCTGGAGTCTACGAGCAGTACTTC

J gene: TRBJ2-7
D gene: .
clone size: few
V gene: TRBV29-1
CDR3 protein: CSVGGDLAYEQYF
CDR3 DNA: TGCAGCGTTGGGGGGGACCTGGCCTACGAGCAGTACTTC

J gene: TRBJ2-1
D gene: .
clone size: .
V gene: TRBV9
CDR3 protein: CASSVLGRWNTEQFF
CDR3 DNA: TGTGCCAGCAGCGTACTGGGGAGGTGGAATACTGAGCAGTTCTTC

J gene: TRBJ1-1
D gene: .
clone size: many
V gene: TRBV15
CDR3 protein: CATSRDRRKGPNTEAFF
CDR3 DNA: TGTGCCACCAGCAGAGATCGTCGCAAGGGCCCGAACACTGAAGCTTTCTTT

J gene: TRBJ2-7
D gene: .
clone size: .
V gene: TRBV20-1
CDR3 protein: CSASRGPPLSYEQYF
CDR3 DNA: TGCAGTGCTAGTAGGGGACCTCCTCTATCCTACGAGCAGTACTTC

J gene: TRBJ2-7
D gene: TRBD2
clone size: .
V gene: TRBV20-1
CDR3 protein: CSARDPAGGPNEQYF
CDR3 DNA: TGCAGTGCTAGAGATCCAGCGGGAGGGCCCAACGAGCAGTACTTC

J gene: TRBJ1-3
D gene: TRBD1
clone size: few
V gene: TRBV20-1
CDR3 protein: CSARALDRGGNTIYF
CDR3 DNA: TGCAGTGCTAGAGCCTTGGACAGGGGTGGAAACACCATATATTTT

J gene: TRBJ2-7
D gene: TRBD1
clone size: .
V gene: TRBV11-2
CDR3 protein: CASSTGTGYEQYF
CDR3 DNA: TGTGCCAGCAGCACCGGGACAGGTTACGAGCAGTACTTC

J gene: TRBJ1-1
D gene: .
clone size: many
V gene: TRBV27
CDR3 protein: CASSLGPPGGTEAFF
CDR3 DNA: TGTGCCAGCAGTTTGGGACCGCCTGGTGGCACTGAAGCTTTCTTT

J gene: TRBJ2-3
D gene: .
clone size: many
V gene: TRBV7-2
CDR3 protein: CASSARRLASTDTQYF
CDR3 DNA: TGTGCCAGCAGCGCCCGTAGACTCGCTAGCACAGATACGCAGTATTTT

J gene: TRBJ2-1
D gene: TRBD1
clone size: many
V gene: TRBV5-5
CDR3 protein: CASSSPDRVVGNEQFF
CDR3 DNA: TGTGCCAGCAGCTCTCCGGACAGGGTGGTGGGCAATGAGCAGTTCTTC

J gene: TRBJ2-1
D gene: TRBD2
clone size: many
V gene: TRBV6-5
CDR3 protein: CASSYASGNEQFF
CDR3 DNA: TGTGCCAGCAGTTACGCTAGCGGGAATGAGCAGTTCTTC

J gene: TRBJ1-1
D gene: .
clone size: .
V gene: TRBV25-1
CDR3 protein: CASINRENTEAFF
CDR3 DNA: TGTGCCAGCATAAACAGGGAGAACACTGAAGCTTTCTTT

J gene: TRBJ2-7
D gene: TRBD2
clone size: many
V gene: TRBV12-3/TRBV12-4
CDR3 protein: CASSLQRDSYEQYF
CDR3 DNA: TGTGCCAGCAGTTTGCAGCGGGACTCCTACGAGCAGTACTTC

J gene: TRBJ2-1
D gene: .
clone size: many
V gene: TRBV29-1
CDR3 protein: CSVELVLGSYNEQFF
CDR3 DNA: TGCAGCGTTGAACTGGTCCTTGGTTCCTACAATGAGCAGTTCTTC

J gene: TRBJ2-7
D gene: .
clone size: few
V gene: TRBV27
CDR3 protein: CASSYTGLPYEQYF
CDR3 DNA: TGTGCCAGCTCTTACACCGGCCTCCCCTACGAGCAGTACTTC

J gene: TRBJ2-5
D gene: .
clone size: many
V gene: TRBV20-1
CDR3 protein: CSAERVQETQYF
CDR3 DNA: TGCAGTGCCGAACGGGTCCAAGAGACCCAGTACTTC

J gene: TRBJ2-7
D gene: TRBD1
clone size: many
V gene: TRBV29-1
CDR3 protein: CSVPGQGRDEQYF
CDR3 DNA: TGCAGCGTTCCTGGACAGGGTAGAGACGAGCAGTACTTC

J gene: TRBJ2-2
D gene: .
clone size: few
V gene: TRBV27
CDR3 protein: CASSLSLNTGELFF
CDR3 DNA: TGTGCCAGCAGTTTATCCCTGAACACCGGGGAGCTGTTTTTT

J gene: TRBJ2-7
D gene: TRBD2
clone size: .
V gene: TRBV29-1
CDR3 protein: CSVVAGGPFYEQYF
CDR3 DNA: TGCAGCGTGGTGGCGGGAGGGCCTTTCTACGAGCAGTACTTC

J gene: TRBJ2-7
D gene: .
clone size: many
V gene: TRBV5-1
CDR3 protein: CASSLGRAHYEQYF
CDR3 DNA: TGCGCCAGCAGCTTGGGAAGGGCACACTACGAGCAGTACTTC

J gene: TRBJ2-7
D gene: .
clone size: many
V gene: TRBV29-1
CDR3 protein: CSVRRNYEQYF
CDR3 DNA: TGCAGCGTTCGAAGGAACTACGAGCAGTACTTC